This T cell receptor beta chain was identified during a study of type 1 regulatory T cells. Study at large: This in vitro CD4 product, T-allo10, is enriched for Tr1 cells and alloantigen-specific.

MiXCR was run by TCRdb on the reads, yielding one entry per CDR3 protein. Of around 62,000 distinct CDR3 sequences listed, about 62% are singletons. T-allo10 cells from the graft donor were described as anergic, host-alloantigen-specific, and alloantigen-specific suppressors. A remark on this clonotype: What it binds is not known.

This CDR3 is built from 16 residues. Trimming removed 3 bases from V and 8 bases from J, with 19 bases in between. The germline gives CDR1 MGHRA, CDR2 YSYEKL. The V and J genes are TRBV4-1 and TRBJ1-4; D might be TRBD1 (5 bases). The receptor's source is a human donor in good health. Sequencing was done on a sample of cultured T cells, either the whole culture or a sorted T cell fraction (not recorded which). Described subset: Tr1-enriched cell product generated in vitro against host alloantigens. The CDR3 nucleotides read TGCGCCAGCAGCCACGACCGGGGAAGGGACGACGAAAAACTGTTTTTT. Translation: CASSHDRGRDDEKLFF.